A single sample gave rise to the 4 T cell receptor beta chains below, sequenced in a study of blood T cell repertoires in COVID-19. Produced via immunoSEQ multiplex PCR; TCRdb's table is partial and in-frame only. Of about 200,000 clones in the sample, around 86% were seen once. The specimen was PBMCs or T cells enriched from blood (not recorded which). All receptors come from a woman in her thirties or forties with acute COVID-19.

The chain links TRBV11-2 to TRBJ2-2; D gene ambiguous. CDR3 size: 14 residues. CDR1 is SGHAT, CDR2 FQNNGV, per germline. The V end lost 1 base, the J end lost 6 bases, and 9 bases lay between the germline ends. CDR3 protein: CASSLGLFPGELFF. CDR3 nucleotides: TGTGCCAGCAGCTTAGGTCTCTTTCCCGGGGAGCTGTTTTTT. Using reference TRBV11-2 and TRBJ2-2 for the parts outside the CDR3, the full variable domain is EAGVAQSPRYKIIEKRQSVAFWCNPISGHATLYWYQQILGQGPKLLIQFQNNGVVDDSQLPKDRFSAERLKGVDSTLKIQPAKLEDSAVYLCASSLGLFPGELFFGEGSRLTVL.

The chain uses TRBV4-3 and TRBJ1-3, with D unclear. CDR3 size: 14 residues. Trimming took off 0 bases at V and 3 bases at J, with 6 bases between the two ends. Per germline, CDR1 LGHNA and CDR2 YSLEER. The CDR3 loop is CASSQEYGGNTIYF. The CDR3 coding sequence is TGCGCCAGCAGCCAAGAATACGGTGGAAACACCATATATTTT.

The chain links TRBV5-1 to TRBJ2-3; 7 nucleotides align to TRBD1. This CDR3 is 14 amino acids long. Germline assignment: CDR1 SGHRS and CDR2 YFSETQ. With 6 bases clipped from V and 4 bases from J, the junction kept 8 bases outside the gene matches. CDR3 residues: CASTRTGLPDTQYF. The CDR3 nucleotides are TGCGCCAGCACAAGGACAGGCCTCCCAGATACGCAGTATTTT. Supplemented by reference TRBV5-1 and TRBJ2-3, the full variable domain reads KAGVTQTPRYLIKTRGQQVTLSCSPISGHRSVSWYQQTPGQGLQFLFEYFSETQRNKGNFPGRFSGRQFSNSRSEMNVSTLELGDSALYLCASTRTGLPDTQYFGPGTRLTVL.

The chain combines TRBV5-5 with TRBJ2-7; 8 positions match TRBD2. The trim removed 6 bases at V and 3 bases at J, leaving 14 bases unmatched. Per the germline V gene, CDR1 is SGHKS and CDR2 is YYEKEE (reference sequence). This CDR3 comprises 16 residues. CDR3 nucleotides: TGTGCCAGCACCCTCGATGGTGGGGGGACTAGCTACGAGCAGTACTTC. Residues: CASTLDGGGTSYEQYF.